The clone carrying this TCR beta chain has only one observation. Antigen: not known. Libraries were prepared by immunoSEQ multiplex PCR; TCRdb keeps only in-frame clonotypes and omits some of them. The sample carries approximately 100,000 clones, 80% to 95% recorded once. This record belongs to a study of OX40 agonist ivuxolimab in advanced cancers. Study results and limitations: Not determined was the antigen specificity of the expanded peripheral T cells.

V was cut by 5 bases and J by 6 bases, with 19 bases left in between. The germline V gene has CDR1 MDHEN and CDR2 SYDVKM. CDR3 length equals 15 residues. The chain combines TRBV28 with TRBJ1-1; D perhaps matches TRBD1 (6 bases). The source is an adult with an advanced solid tumor such as melanoma, head and neck, liver or kidney cancer. The sequencing here drew on CD4+ or CD8+ T cells sorted from blood, taken in a trial of the OX40 agonist ivuxolimab. This CDR3 reads CASSPPGHLRAEAFF. The CDR3 region has the DNA TGTGCCAGCAGTCCCCCGGGACACCTTCGGGCTGAAGCTTTCTTT.